The clone carrying this T cell receptor (beta chain) was counted only a few times. The antigen remains unidentified. The PCR was carried out with 60 Vbeta primers and 13 Jbeta primers. Assay: immunoSEQ multiplex PCR; the TCRdb copy retains only in-frame clones and omits some. The repertoire holds 100,000 to 150,000 clones, around three quarters seen once, with less than 15% in the top ten. The sample comes from a study of cytomegalovirus exposure and HLA in healthy donors. Study-wide results and caveats: The productive fraction for most TCR beta V segments was about 90% or about 30% in an earlier analysis. Altogether, some 170 TCR beta chains were recorded as cytomegalovirus-associated.

Germline loops: CDR1 SGHRS, CDR2 YFSETQ. The CDR3 consists of 15 residues. With V trimmed by 7 bases and J by 0 bases, 7 bases remained unmatched. The TCR originated in a woman aged 60-75 years in good health and CMV-seropositive. The chain is built from TRBV5-1 and TRBJ2-3, with 8 bases that match TRBD2. Sequenced input: PBMCs. DNA of the CDR3: TGCGCCAGCTTCGCGGGGGGCCCTAGCACAGATACGCAGTATTTT. It codes for CASFAGGPSTDTQYF.